This T cell receptor (beta chain) appears in the sequencing data of a study of CD8+ T cells in alopecia areata (dated by TCRdb to 2017 to 2018). Regarding the study in general: The treated patients, all with moderate-to-severe alopecia areata, were enrolled in an open-label pilot trial of oral tofacitinib given at 5 to 10 mg twice daily. Tofacitinib was given for 6 to 18 months, followed by 6 months of follow-up off drug to assess delayed response and recurrence. In both human patients and the C3H/HeJ mouse model, the study applied high-throughput TCRbeta sequencing to look at T cell clonal expansion in alopecia areata. Human TCRbeta sequencing covered scalp tissue and sorted CD4+ and CD8+ peripheral blood T cells from patchy and totalis/universalis alopecia areata patients and healthy controls. Biopsies were taken from tofacitinib-treated patients at baseline and again at 4 and 24 weeks into treatment, and several of those patients also had a later scalp biopsy. Scalp clonality was compared across normal scalp (n=4), patchy alopecia areata scalp (n=8), and alopecia totalis/universalis scalp (n=8). The RNA source kit depended on sample type: the PAXgene miRNA kit for fixed scalp, the miRNeasy kit for PBMCs, and the RNeasy kit for mouse skin. Amplification of TCRbeta CDR3 regions was done by immunoSEQ multiplex PCR using 35 Vbeta forward primers and 13 Jbeta reverse primers.

The library was obtained by the immunoSEQ multiplex PCR assay. To provide template for TCR sequencing, every sample had RNA extracted and reverse transcribed into cDNA. SuperScript III was used to make first-strand cDNA, primed with a 2:1 mix of oligo-dT and random hexamers. A synthetic immune receptor repertoire was used to gauge amplification bias, and whatever bias remained was removed computationally. As for how the authors treated the data: Raw reads were preprocessed for error removal, and CDR3 was defined according to IMGT conventions as running from the conserved cysteine to phenylalanine. Clonality was calculated as 1 minus Shannon entropy normalized by log2 of the number of productive unique TCRs. Scalp TCRbeta sequences were cross-referenced with sorted blood CD4 and CD8 repertoires so that the CD4 or CD8 identity of scalp clones could be inferred. TCRdb re-hosts the immuneACCESS table, in-frame sequences only. Its copies lack some clones; in the studies checked, an unresolved V gene accounts for under half of them, and the cause for the rest is not known. The DNA gave D and trimming, while V, J and clone size come from that table. Here the sample has 9,500 to 15,000 clones; 50% to 70% occur a single time. The ten largest clones add up to more than 13% of the sample.

The CDR3 measures 11 amino acids from cysteine to phenylalanine. Left in the record is the CDR3 DNA by itself, 33 bases read in frame from the first base. Relative to germline, V is 1 base shorter and J is 6 bases shorter, with 5 bases between their ends. From a lookup of the germline V gene, CDR1 and CDR2 are SGHTS and YDEGEE. On the study overall, not on this receptor specifically: Higher clonality and more expanded CD8+ clones were observed in lesional scalp than in normal scalp, particularly in alopecia totalis/universalis, a finding suggestive of antigenic drive. TCR sequences shared between patients were less clear than in mice, possibly partly because of HLA diversity in the patient population. Unlike mouse skin, which is dominated by gammadelta T cells, normal human skin has resident alphabeta T cells that are also sequenced, and this complicates analysis of the scalp TCR repertoire.

Concerning this clone: The antigen it recognizes is unknown. Base qualities are not provided; no much larger clone lies one nucleotide away.

Lesional scalp punch biopsies and peripheral blood were collected from alopecia areata patients. Human scalp biopsies were immediately fixed in PAXgene tissue containers. The sequence was obtained from a human donor with alopecia areata. Specimen: skin. The chain uses TRBV5-8 and TRBJ2-7, with the D gene too uncertain to name. The CDR3 has the sequence CASSLISEQYF. The sequenced DNA is TGTGCCAGCAGCTTGATTAGCGAGCAGTACTTC.